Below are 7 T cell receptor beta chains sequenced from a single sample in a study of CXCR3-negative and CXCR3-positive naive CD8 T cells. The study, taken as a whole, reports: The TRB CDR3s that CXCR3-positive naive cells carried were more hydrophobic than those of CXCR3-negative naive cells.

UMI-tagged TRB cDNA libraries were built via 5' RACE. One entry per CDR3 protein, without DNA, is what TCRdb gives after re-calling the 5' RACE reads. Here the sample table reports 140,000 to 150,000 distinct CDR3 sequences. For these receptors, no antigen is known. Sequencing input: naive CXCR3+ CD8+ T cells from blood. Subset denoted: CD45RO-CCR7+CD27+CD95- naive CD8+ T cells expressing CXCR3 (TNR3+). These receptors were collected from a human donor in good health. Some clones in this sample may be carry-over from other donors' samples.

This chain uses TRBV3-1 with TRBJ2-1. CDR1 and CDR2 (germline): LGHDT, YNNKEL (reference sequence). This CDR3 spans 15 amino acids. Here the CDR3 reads CASSQGTSRYNEQFF.

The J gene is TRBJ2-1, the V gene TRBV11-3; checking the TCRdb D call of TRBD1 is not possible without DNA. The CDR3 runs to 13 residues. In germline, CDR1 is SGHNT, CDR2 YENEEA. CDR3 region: CASSQGENNKQFF.

CDR3 residues: CASSPGGGGAAYEQYF. The rearrangement uses TRBV7-9 and TRBJ2-7; TCRdb names TRBD1, which stays unverified in the absence of DNA. The CDR3 runs to 16 residues. Germline V gives CDR1 SEHNR, CDR2 FQNEAQ (reference sequence). Drawing the rest from reference TRBV7-9 and TRBJ2-7, the complete variable domain is DTGVSQNPRHKITKRGQNVTFRCDPISEHNRLYWYRQTLGQGPEFLTYFQNEAQLEKSRLLSDRFSAERPKGSFSTLEIQRTEQGDSAMYLCASSPGGGGAAYEQYFGPGTRLTVT.

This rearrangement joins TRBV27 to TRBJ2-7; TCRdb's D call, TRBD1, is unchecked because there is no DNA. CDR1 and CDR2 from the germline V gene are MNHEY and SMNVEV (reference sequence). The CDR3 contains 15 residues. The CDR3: CASSLLPPGGYEQYF.

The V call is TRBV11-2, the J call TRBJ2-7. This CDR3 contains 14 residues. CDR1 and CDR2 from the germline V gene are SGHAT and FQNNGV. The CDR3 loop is CASSLEWGIYEQYF.

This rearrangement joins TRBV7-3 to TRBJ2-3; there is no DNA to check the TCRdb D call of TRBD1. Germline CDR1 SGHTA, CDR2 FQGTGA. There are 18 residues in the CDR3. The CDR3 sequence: CASSLGPDRVTLTDTQYF.

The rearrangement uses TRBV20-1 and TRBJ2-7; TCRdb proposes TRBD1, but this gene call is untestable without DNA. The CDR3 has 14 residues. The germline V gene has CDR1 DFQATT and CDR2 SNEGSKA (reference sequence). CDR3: CSARDEAGGYEQYF.